The 5 T cell receptor beta chains listed next were all sequenced from one sample in a study of blood T cell repertoires in COVID-19. Assay: immunoSEQ multiplex PCR; the TCRdb copy retains only in-frame clones and omits some. Among roughly 230,000 clones listed, 89% were seen once. The sequencing sample was made of PBMCs or T cells enriched from blood (not recorded which). These receptors were taken from a woman aged 30 to 39 with acute COVID-19.

V is TRBV7-3 and J is TRBJ1-2; D is unresolved. The germline V and J ends were trimmed by 5 bases and 4 bases, with 20 bases remaining between them. CDR1 and CDR2 (germline): SGHTA, FQGTGA. The CDR3 length is 16 residues. The CDR3 sequence is CASSPEPQELTYGYTF. The CDR3 DNA reads as TGTGCCAGCAGCCCCGAGCCCCAAGAGCTTACCTATGGCTACACCTTC.

The J gene is TRBJ2-1, the V gene TRBV29-1, with D perhaps matching TRBD2 (6 bases). Germline CDR1 SQVTM, CDR2 ANQGSEA. Trimming removed 7 bases from V and 4 bases from J, with 14 bases in between. This CDR3 has 13 residues. The CDR3: CSARLVVYNEQFF. As DNA, the CDR3 is TGCAGCGCCCGACTAGTGGTGTACAATGAGCAGTTCTTC.

In its sample, this clone was seen once. The chain recombines TRBV27 with TRBJ2-2, with 7 bases identical to TRBD1. The CDR3 totals 15 residues. The germline CDR1 and CDR2 sequences are MNHEY and SMNVEV (reference sequence). With V trimmed by 6 bases and J by 7 bases, 11 bases remained unmatched. The DNA for the CDR3 is TGTGCCAGCAGGAGAGTTACAGGGGTGGGCGGGGAGCTGTTTTTT. Translation gives CASRRVTGVGGELFF.

The count of this clone is one. The chain uses TRBV7-2 and TRBJ1-6; weak D call: TRBD1 (5 bases). The CDR3 runs to 14 residues. The V gene lost 1 base and the J gene lost 7 bases, with 8 bases spanning the gap. Per the germline V gene, CDR1 is SGHTA and CDR2 is FQGNSA. CDR3 loop: CASSLEWTNSPLHF. CDR3 in DNA: TGTGCCAGCAGCTTAGAATGGACAAATTCACCCCTCCACTTT.

The rearrangement joins TRBV19 to TRBJ2-2, with D hard to call. Germline V gene lookup returns CDR1 LNHDA and CDR2 SQIVND (reference sequence). Trimming took 6 bases from V and 4 from J, leaving 6 bases between them. The length of the CDR3 is 12 residues. DNA of the CDR3: TGTGCCAGTAGGAGAGCCACCGGGGAGCTGTTTTTT. It is translated as CASRRATGELFF.